The 21 T cell receptor beta chains presented below share a single source sample, sequenced in a study of T cells in Graves' hyperthyroidism and ophthalmopathy. TCR beta CDR3 regions were amplified from RNA. An initial round of RT-PCR targeting the TCR CDR3 relied on the HTBI primer set. TCRdb re-derived calls from the multiplex PCR reads in MiXCR, one entry per CDR3 protein. Among 300,000 to 500,000 distinct CDR3 sequences listed, more than 12% were seen once. Sequencing input: blood. These receptors all come from a man aged 45-60 years with Graves' ophthalmopathy.

This clonotype came up many times. J is TRBJ2-7 and V is TRBV20-1; 13 bases agree with TRBD2. The J segment lost 6 bases and the V segment lost 4 bases, leaving 6 bases of the junction unmatched. This CDR3 has 14 residues. The germline V gene encodes CDR1 DFQATT and CDR2 SNEGSKA (reference sequence). The chain's CDR3 is CSAKGLAGVGEQYF. The CDR3 DNA reads TGCAGTGCTAAAGGACTAGCGGGAGTTGGCGAGCAGTACTTC.

The genes are TRBV9 and TRBJ1-5; D gene ambiguous. Trimming shortened V by 4 bases and J by 5 bases, and 13 bases separated the two germline ends. The CDR3 sequence is 14 residues long. Germline loops: CDR1 SGDLS, CDR2 YYNGEE. The CDR3 DNA reads as TGTGCCAGCAGCCCCGGGTCTGGCTATCAGCCCCAGCATTTT. Protein sequence: CASSPGSGYQPQHF.

CDR3 DNA: TGTGCCAGCAGCTTCTCCGACAGGGGCGGGACAGATACGCAGTATTTT. It codes for CASSFSDRGGTDTQYF. J is TRBJ2-3 and V is TRBV11-2, with TRBD1 matching over 8 bases. V gave up 3 bases and J gave up 3 bases; unmatched junction bases: 8. Germline V gene data show CDR1 as SGHAT and CDR2 as FQNNGV. The CDR3 loop spans 16 amino acids.

There are many counts of this clonotype. The rearrangement joins TRBV6-2 or TRBV6-3 to TRBJ2-7; 7 nucleotides agree with TRBD2. V dropped 6 bases and J dropped 3; count of bases not matched to a gene: 8. CDR1 and CDR2 (germline): MNHEY, SVGEGT. The CDR3 contains 14 residues. Written as DNA, the CDR3 is TGTGCCAGCAGGGAATTAGCGGGCATCTACGAGCAGTACTTC. Protein product: CASRELAGIYEQYF.

In its sample, this clonotype was seen many times. This chain connects TRBV30 to TRBJ2-7; D is undetermined. Trimming cost V 0 bases and J 1 base, with 7 bases left between them. The CDR3 has 13 amino acids. From germline, CDR1 is GTSNPN and CDR2 SVGIG (reference sequence). CDR3 coding DNA: TGTGCCTGGAGTGTAAGTCGGTCCTACGAGCAGTACTTC. It yields the protein CAWSVSRSYEQYF.

This clonotype appeared many times. The gene calls are TRBV6-1 and TRBJ2-1; D unclear. The V end lost 6 bases, the J end lost 9 bases, and 9 bases lay between the germline ends. Per germline, CDR1 MNHNS and CDR2 SASEGT. The CDR3 is 11 residues long. The CDR3 protein is CASSENSEQFF. The CDR3 region has the DNA TGTGCCAGCAGCGAGAACAGTGAGCAGTTCTTC.

This clonotype was seen only a few times. V is TRBV24-1 and J is TRBJ1-2; no clear D gene. Per germline, CDR1 KGHDR and CDR2 SFDVKD. V was shortened by 5 bases and J by 6 bases, with 18 bases between the two germline ends. The CDR3 length is 15 residues. Here the CDR3 DNA reads TGTGCCACCAGTGTTTATAACTCAGAAATGGATGGCTACACCTTC. It is translated as CATSVYNSEMDGYTF.

This clonotype came up many times. The chain links TRBV11-2 to TRBJ2-3; D unresolved. Trimming took off 5 bases at V and 3 bases at J, with 12 bases between the two ends. Per the germline V gene, CDR1 is SGHAT and CDR2 is FQNNGV. The CDR3 is 14 residues long. The CDR3: CASSLQVRTDTQYF. The CDR3 DNA is TGTGCCAGCAGCCTGCAAGTTAGAACAGATACGCAGTATTTT.

This clonotype was observed at least ten times. This chain links TRBV28 with TRBJ2-1; tentative D call: TRBD1 (6 bases). Germline V gene data show CDR1 as MDHEN and CDR2 as SYDVKM. Trimming cost V 8 bases and J 11 bases, with 13 bases left between them. CDR3 length equals 11 residues. CDR3 sequence reads: CASSLGHKQFF. The CDR3 DNA follows: TGTGCCAGCTCCTTGGGACATAAGCAGTTCTTC.

Turning to this clonotype: A much larger clone sits a single nucleotide away, making a read error possible. V usage is TRBV28 and J usage is TRBJ2-5; no clear D. The V gene's germline CDR1 is MDHEN and CDR2 SYDVKM. The CDR3 consists of 12 residues. The CDR3 DNA sequence: TGTGCCAGCAGTTTGCAGCAAGAGACCCAGTGCTTC. The encoded protein is CASSLQQETQCF.

This clonotype was detected many times. The chain combines TRBV5-8 with TRBJ2-7; D not resolved. Germline CDR1 reads SGHTS; CDR2 reads YDEGEE. V gave up 4 bases and J gave up 2 bases, with 13 bases separating them. This CDR3 is built from 14 residues. CDR3 in DNA: TGTGCCAGCAGCGCCAGACTGACACCCTACGAGCAGTACTTC. It encodes CASSARLTPYEQYF.

Many counts were recorded for this clonotype. This rearrangement joins TRBV5-1 to TRBJ2-1, with 16 bases lining up with TRBD2. CDR1 SGHRS and CDR2 YFSETQ come from the germline V gene. J gave up 7 bases and V 3 bases, and 13 bases lay outside the gene matches. The CDR3 spans 19 residues. This CDR3 reads CASSSGTSGRATVTNEQFF. CDR3 sequence (DNA): TGCGCCAGCAGCTCCGGGACTAGCGGGAGGGCCACTGTCACTAATGAGCAGTTCTTC.

This clonotype was observed many times. This rearrangement joins TRBV6-5 to TRBJ1-1; no reliable D call. This CDR3 region has 14 residues. The germline gives CDR1 MNHEY, CDR2 SVGAGI. The V end was cut by 0 bases, the J end by 1 base, with 6 bases between. The CDR3: CASSYSYRNTEAFF. The CDR3, as DNA: TGTGCCAGCAGTTACTCGTACCGGAACACTGAAGCTTTCTTT.

The chain has TRBV10-3 and TRBJ2-2; D ambiguous. Trimming took off 2 bases at V and 10 bases at J, with 8 bases between the two ends. This CDR3 is built from 12 residues. Germline-derived CDR1 and CDR2 are ENHRY and SYGVKD. CDR3 nucleotide sequence: TGTGCCATCAGTGAGCTGAGTGTGGAGCTGTTTTTT. This gives the protein CAISELSVELFF.

This clonotype was seen repeatedly, ten times or more. The chain couples TRBV9 to TRBJ2-1; 9 bases line up with TRBD2. Germline values: CDR1 SGDLS, CDR2 YYNGEE. The CDR3 runs 16 residues. The J segment lost 1 base and the V segment lost 6 bases, leaving 8 bases of the junction unmatched. CDR3 coding DNA: TGTGCCAGCAATTTTGCGGGAGGGGGGTCCTACAATGAGCAGTTCTTC. Its protein product is CASNFAGGGSYNEQFF.

This clonotype was observed many times. This sequence joins TRBV5-8 and TRBJ2-7; D is ambiguous. The ends were cut back, 0 bases at V and 0 bases at J, with 10 bases in the middle. Germline CDR1 and CDR2: SGHTS and YDEGEE. This CDR3 has 15 residues. The CDR3 coding sequence is TGTGCCAGCAGCTTGGCCCGTGGGAACTCCTACGAGCAGTACTTC. This codes for CASSLARGNSYEQYF.

This clonotype was observed a few times. The V gene is TRBV5-1, the J gene TRBJ2-7; D is undetermined. Trimming left V 4 bases short and J 2 bases short, with 10 bases between. This CDR3 has 13 amino acids. Germline CDR1 and CDR2: SGHRS and YFSETQ. The CDR3 reads CASSIGEAYEQYF. The CDR3 coding sequence is TGCGCCAGCAGCATAGGAGAAGCCTACGAGCAGTACTTC. Full variable domain (remainder filled in from reference TRBV5-1 and TRBJ2-7): KAGVTQTPRYLIKTRGQQVTLSCSPISGHRSVSWYQQTPGQGLQFLFEYFSETQRNKGNFPGRFSGRQFSNSRSEMNVSTLELGDSALYLCASSIGEAYEQYFGPGTRLTVT.

There are many counts of this clonotype. The chain recombines TRBV24-1 with TRBJ1-5; tentative D call: TRBD1 (6 bases). This CDR3 region has 13 residues. V was trimmed by 4 bases and J by 4 bases, leaving 7 bases between them. The V gene's germline CDR1 is KGHDR and CDR2 SFDVKD. The CDR3 spells CATSETGNQPQHF. The CDR3 DNA is TGTGCCACCAGTGAGACAGGTAATCAGCCCCAGCATTTT.

This clonotype was recorded a few times. This sequence joins TRBV10-2 and TRBJ2-7; no definite D call. V was trimmed by 1 base and J by 3 bases, leaving 4 bases between them. Per the germline V gene, CDR1 is WSHSY and CDR2 is SAAADI. The CDR3 loop spans 12 amino acids. In nucleotides, the CDR3 is TGCGCCAGCAGTGAGTACGACTACGAGCAGTACTTC. Translation: CASSEYDYEQYF.

This clonotype was found a few times. This chain joins TRBV27 and TRBJ2-7; D perhaps matches TRBD2 (5 bases). CDR3 size: 14 residues. Germline CDR1 and CDR2: MNHEY and SMNVEV (reference sequence). V lost 8 bases and J lost 2, with 16 bases in between. CDR3 sequence: CASGRGSQPYEQYF. The CDR3 DNA reads TGTGCCAGCGGTCGCGGGTCGCAACCCTACGAGCAGTACTTC.

About this clonotype itself: One end of the junction fails to match germline, which may point to a read error. The chain carries TRBV15 and TRBJ2-5; D is undetermined. The CDR3 has 13 amino acids. Looked up from germline, CDR1 is LNHNV and CDR2 is YYDKDF (reference sequence). The CDR3: CATSRDRPETPYF. The CDR3 DNA sequence: TGTGCCACCAGCAGAGATAGGCCGGAGACCCCGTACTTC.